Presented here are 28 T cell receptor beta chains from one specimen sequenced in a study of response to subunit inactivated influenza vaccine. TCRdb re-analysed the RT-PCR reads in MiXCR, keeping a single row per CDR3 protein. The sample lists approximately 570,000 distinct CDR3 sequences; less than 8% were seen once. The input for sequencing was PBMCs from blood, taken around 25 months after vaccination. The receptors here all came from a man aged 50-75 years who received an inactivated influenza vaccine.

This clonotype was observed a handful of times. J is TRBJ2-7 and V is TRBV7-9, with D hard to call. The germline V gene has CDR1 SEHNR and CDR2 FQNEAQ (reference sequence). The CDR3 is made up of 13 amino acids. Trimming shortened V by 5 bases and J by 7 bases, and 15 bases separated the two germline ends. CDR3 nucleotides: TGTGCCAGCAGCCCTAGACCTGCCGGAGAGCAGTACTTC. It encodes CASSPRPAGEQYF.

This clonotype was counted many times. J is TRBJ1-6 and V is TRBV3-1, with no clear D. The CDR3 spans 15 residues. CDR1 LGHDT and CDR2 YNNKEL come from the germline V gene (reference sequence). Between the trimmed V and J ends, which lost 4 bases and 5 bases, there was a span of 12 bases. CDR3 amino acids: CASSPPGRDNSPLHF. The CDR3 coding sequence is TGTGCCAGCAGCCCCCCGGGGAGGGATAATTCACCCCTCCACTTT.

V usage is TRBV28 and J usage is TRBJ2-1, with 7 nucleotides matching TRBD2. CDR1 and CDR2 (germline): MDHEN, SYDVKM. Germline trimming cut 1 base from V and 9 bases from J; bases unmatched to any gene: 6. There are 14 residues in the CDR3. CDR3 region: CASSLSAGRAEQFF. CDR3 in DNA: TGTGCCAGCAGTTTATCGGCGGGGAGGGCTGAGCAGTTCTTC. The full variable domain, completed using reference TRBV28 and TRBJ2-1, is DVKVTQSSRYLVKRTGEKVFLECVQDMDHENMFWYRQDPGLGLRLIYFSYDVKMKEKGDIPEGYSVSREKKERFSLILESASTNQTSMYLCASSLSAGRAEQFFGPGTRLTVL.

This clonotype has more than one count but fewer than ten. The genes are TRBV27 and TRBJ2-3; 13 positions match TRBD2. The CDR3 runs to 17 residues. From germline, CDR1 is MNHEY and CDR2 SMNVEV (reference sequence). V gave up 3 bases and J gave up 5 bases; unmatched junction bases: 8. CDR3 region: CASSFQGTSGREDTQYF. The CDR3 DNA reads as TGTGCCAGCAGTTTTCAAGGAACTAGCGGGAGGGAAGATACGCAGTATTTT.

Ten or more counts support this clonotype. The V and J genes are TRBV15 and TRBJ2-1; tentatively, D is TRBD1 (5 bases). Germline V gene data show CDR1 as LNHNV and CDR2 as YYDKDF (reference sequence). The ends were cut back, 5 bases at V and 2 bases at J, with 7 bases in the middle. There are 13 residues in the CDR3. The CDR3 sequence is CATSGQTYNEQFF. The CDR3 nucleotides read TGTGCCACCAGCGGACAAACCTACAATGAGCAGTTCTTC.

This clonotype was seen repeatedly, ten times or more. The chain joins TRBV12-3 or TRBV12-4 to TRBJ1-1; D may be TRBD1 (5 bases). This CDR3 is built from 15 residues. V was shortened by 2 bases and J by 0 bases, with 10 bases between the two germline ends. The chain's CDR3 is CASSLRQGMNTEAFF. The CDR3 bases are TGTGCCAGCAGTTTAAGGCAGGGCATGAACACTGAAGCTTTCTTT.

The table lists this clonotype with a few counts. V usage is TRBV5-6 and J usage is TRBJ2-7; D gene ambiguous. V lost 2 bases to trimming and J lost 2 bases, with 14 bases between them. This CDR3 has 15 amino acids. Germline CDR1 is SGHDT and CDR2 is YYEEEE. CDR3 sequence (DNA): TGTGCCAGCAGCTTTCGACTTTCTATAGCCTACGAGCAGTACTTC. As protein: CASSFRLSIAYEQYF.

This clonotype was counted many times. The rearrangement uses TRBV3-1 and TRBJ2-7, with a tentative D call TRBD1 (6 bases). Trimming stripped 6 bases from V and 1 base from J, with 13 bases between. From germline, CDR1 is LGHDT and CDR2 YNNKEL (reference sequence). The CDR3 runs 14 residues. CDR3 nucleotides: TGTGCCAGCAGTCCTTTCAGGGGTTCCTACGAGCAGTACTTC. It is translated as CASSPFRGSYEQYF.

The V call is TRBV2, the J call TRBJ1-2, with 8 bases lining up with TRBD1. With 5 bases clipped from V and 4 bases from J, the junction kept 6 bases outside the gene matches. Germline V gene data show CDR1 as SNHLY and CDR2 as FYNNEI. This CDR3 has 14 residues. DNA of the CDR3: TGTGCCAGCAGTTACAGGGGGATAGGCTATGGCTACACCTTC. Its protein product is CASSYRGIGYGYTF.

This chain joins TRBV7-2 and TRBJ2-7; tentative D call: TRBD2 (5 bases). Germline V CDR1 and CDR2: SGHTA, FQGNSA. The CDR3 length is 14 residues. V gave up 4 bases and J gave up 1 base, with 11 bases separating them. Here the CDR3 reads CASSSRGGSYEQYF. CDR3 nucleotide sequence: TGTGCCAGCAGCTCCCGAGGAGGATCCTACGAGCAGTACTTC.

This clonotype was recorded at least ten times. This chain uses TRBV4-3 with TRBJ1-1; TRBD1 matches 8 bases. The CDR3 consists of 13 residues. The germline gives CDR1 LGHNA, CDR2 YSLEER. With V trimmed by 0 bases and J by 10 bases, 4 bases remained unmatched. The CDR3 region has the DNA TGCGCCAGCAGCCAAGACAGGGGGCAGGGAGCTTTCTTT. Encoded protein: CASSQDRGQGAFF.

The rearrangement uses TRBV15 and TRBJ2-7; 9 bases line up with TRBD1. V dropped 2 bases and J dropped 2; count of bases not matched to a gene: 7. The CDR3 runs 16 residues. CDR1 LNHNV and CDR2 YYDKDF come from the germline V gene (reference sequence). CDR3: CATSRSAGTGTYEQYF. In DNA form, the CDR3 reads TGTGCCACCAGCAGATCAGCCGGGACAGGGACCTACGAGCAGTACTTC.

The gene calls are TRBV28 and TRBJ2-7; tentatively, D is TRBD2 (6 bases). Germline lookup yields CDR1 MDHEN and CDR2 SYDVKM. CDR3 length: 14 amino acids. The V end was cut by 7 bases, the J end by 3 bases, with 16 bases between. The CDR3 nucleotides read TGTGCCAGCACCCTCGGAGGGCTAGACTACGAGCAGTACTTC. It yields the protein CASTLGGLDYEQYF. The full variable domain, rest sourced from reference TRBV28 and TRBJ2-7, is DVKVTQSSRYLVKRTGEKVFLECVQDMDHENMFWYRQDPGLGLRLIYFSYDVKMKEKGDIPEGYSVSREKKERFSLILESASTNQTSMYLCASTLGGLDYEQYFGPGTRLTVT.

This clonotype was picked up many times. This rearrangement joins TRBV9 to TRBJ2-7; 10 positions agree with TRBD1. The CDR3 extends over 15 amino acids. V was pared by 0 bases and J by 5 bases, with 5 bases of the junction left unmatched. From germline, CDR1 is SGDLS and CDR2 YYNGEE. The CDR3 DNA reads as TGTGCCAGCAGCGTAGCCGGGACAGGGGTAGACGAGCAGTACTTC. Protein sequence: CASSVAGTGVDEQYF.

This clonotype was observed a handful of times. The V gene is TRBV6-2 or TRBV6-3, the J gene TRBJ1-2; no firm D call. CDR1 MNHEY and CDR2 SVGEGT come from the germline V gene. There are 13 residues in the CDR3. V dropped 2 bases and J dropped 8 bases, with 12 bases sitting between them. The CDR3 here is CASSYPLGGGYTF. The CDR3 bases are TGTGCCAGCAGTTACCCCCTCGGCGGGGGCTACACCTTC.

This chain joins TRBV6-1 and TRBJ2-3; the match to TRBD2 covers 13 bases. The CDR3 has 16 amino acids. The germline V gene has CDR1 MNHNS and CDR2 SASEGT. V was pared by 7 bases and J by 2 bases, with 6 bases of the junction left unmatched. In DNA form, the CDR3 reads TGTGCCAGCAAGGGACTAGCGGGAAAGGACACAGATACGCAGTATTTT. Its translation: CASKGLAGKDTDTQYF.

This clonotype occurred many times. The rearrangement links TRBV7-9 to TRBJ2-7; 10 bases match TRBD2. CDR3 size: 17 residues. CDR1 and CDR2 from the germline V gene are SEHNR and FQNEAQ (reference sequence). Losses at the gene ends were 6 bases for V and 6 bases for J; bases not matched to a gene: 17. CDR3 in DNA: TGTGCCAGCAGGGGGGGGGCTAGCGGGAGACTTGGCTCCGAGCAGTACTTC. Amino acid sequence: CASRGGASGRLGSEQYF.

DNA of the CDR3: TGTGCCAGCAGTGGACAGGGTAGCGGCCAAGAGACCCAGTACTTC. Its protein product is CASSGQGSGQETQYF. The chain couples TRBV25-1 to TRBJ2-5; D possibly corresponds to TRBD1 (7 bases). In germline, CDR1 is MGHDK, CDR2 SYGVNS. V lost 4 bases and J lost 1, with 13 bases in between. This CDR3 is 15 amino acids long.

This clonotype appeared many times. The chain combines TRBV20-1 with TRBJ2-7; 8 bases match TRBD2. Germline CDR1 is DFQATT and CDR2 is SNEGSKA (reference sequence). The CDR3 runs 14 residues. J was trimmed by 6 bases and V by 3 bases; bases with no gene match: 10. The CDR3 sequence: CSASPQRGPLEQYF. The CDR3 DNA follows: TGCAGTGCTAGCCCCCAGCGGGGGCCTCTCGAGCAGTACTTC.

There are many counts of this clonotype. This chain joins TRBV10-3 and TRBJ2-5, with no clear D. The CDR3 spans 14 residues. Trimming took 0 bases from V and 2 from J, leaving 7 bases between them. The germline gives CDR1 ENHRY, CDR2 SYGVKD. The CDR3, as DNA: TGTGCCATCAGTGAGTCTTATCAGCAAGAGACCCAGTACTTC. It yields the protein CAISESYQQETQYF.

This clonotype was observed at least ten times. This rearrangement joins TRBV27 to TRBJ1-2; D is ambiguous. The germline V gene encodes CDR1 MNHEY and CDR2 SMNVEV (reference sequence). Trimming shortened V by 3 bases and J by 4 bases, and 12 bases separated the two germline ends. The CDR3 totals 14 residues. CDR3 nucleotide sequence: TGTGCCAGCAGTTTTTCCGGCGGTTTCTATGGCTACACCTTC. Amino acid sequence: CASSFSGGFYGYTF.

This clonotype was seen at least ten times. The gene calls are TRBV6-1 and TRBJ1-5; D remains ambiguous. The CDR3 is 14 residues long. Germline V gives CDR1 MNHNS, CDR2 SASEGT. Trimming shortened V by 3 bases and J by 3 bases, and 9 bases separated the two germline ends. The CDR3 loop reads CASSDREFNQPQHF. The CDR3 bases are TGTGCCAGCAGTGACAGAGAATTCAATCAGCCCCAGCATTTT.

This clonotype was seen more than once but under ten times. J is TRBJ2-1 and V is TRBV5-1; 9 bases match TRBD2. After removal of 0 bases from V and 2 bases from J, the junction contained 3 bases not matched to a gene. The germline gives CDR1 SGHRS, CDR2 YFSETQ. CDR3 length: 16 amino acids. The CDR3 protein is CASSLVAGVAYNEQFF. Written as DNA, the CDR3 is TGCGCCAGCAGCTTGGTAGCGGGGGTTGCCTACAATGAGCAGTTCTTC.

At least ten counts were recorded for this clonotype. This sequence joins TRBV14 and TRBJ2-3, with D unresolved. This CDR3 spans 15 amino acids. Germline V CDR1 and CDR2: SGHDN, FVKESK. Trimming stripped 3 bases from V and 1 base from J, with 11 bases between. In DNA form, the CDR3 reads TGTGCCAGCAGCCAGATCGATTCAGGCACAGATACGCAGTATTTT. Protein: CASSQIDSGTDTQYF.

This sequence joins TRBV20-1 and TRBJ2-3; D is uncertain. Germline V gene sequence: CDR1 DFQATT, CDR2 SNEGSKA (reference sequence). Trimming shortened V by 0 bases and J by 6 bases, and 7 bases separated the two germline ends. CDR3 length equals 12 residues. The CDR3 here is CSAREQTDTQYF. In DNA, the CDR3 is TGCAGTGCTAGAGAACAGACGGATACGCAGTATTTT.

This clonotype was found a few times. DNA for the CDR3: TGCAGTGCTAGAGAGTCGTCGGGAGAGGGTAACATTCAGTACTTC. Residues: CSARESSGEGNIQYF. The J gene is TRBJ2-4, the V gene TRBV20-1; TRBD2 might be the D (6 bases). Deletions cut 0 bases from V and 7 bases from J, with 16 bases between. This CDR3 region has 15 residues. Germline V gene lookup returns CDR1 DFQATT and CDR2 SNEGSKA (reference sequence).

This clonotype was counted between two and nine times. V is TRBV7-6 and J is TRBJ1-4; D gene unclear. CDR3 length: 18 amino acids. V was trimmed by 1 base and J by 0 bases, leaving 15 bases between them. Germline lookup yields CDR1 SGHVS and CDR2 FNYEAQ. The CDR3 bases are TGTGCCAGCAGCTTAGGATTCAACCCGGTTGCAACTAATGAAAAACTGTTTTTT. Translated: CASSLGFNPVATNEKLFF.

The chain carries TRBV27 and TRBJ1-1; D is perhaps TRBD1 (5 bases). This CDR3 spans 19 amino acids. Germline lookup yields CDR1 MNHEY and CDR2 SMNVEV (reference sequence). V was trimmed by 2 bases and J by 0 bases, leaving 22 bases between them. CDR3 DNA: TGTGCCAGCAGTTTACTAGGTAGCTATCATACAGGATTGAACACTGAAGCTTTCTTT. Translation gives CASSLLGSYHTGLNTEAFF.